This T cell receptor (beta chain) was sequenced during a study of shared clonotypes between healthy human individuals. V lost 0 bases to trimming and J lost 2 bases, with 3 bases between them. Germline assignment: CDR1 KGHSH and CDR2 LQKENI. This CDR3 region has 13 residues. The authors split each subset's genomic DNA evenly across several immunoSEQ plates. Roughly 200 ng DNA, tens of thousands of T cell genomes, went into each sorted-subset replicate PCR. Only in-frame clones appear in the TCRdb table, and some are missing; sequencing was by immunoSEQ multiplex PCR. The repertoire holds approximately 2.4 million clones, with approximately 94% as singletons. In regard to this clone: Other DNA sequences in this sample translate to the same CDR3.

The clonotype comes from a man between 18 and 29 years old in good health. The sample taken for sequencing was naive CD4+ T cells sorted from blood. This sample's subset: CD45RA+ positively selected. The chain carries TRBV18 and TRBJ2-3; D call uncertain. CDR3 in DNA: TGTGCCAGCTCACCACCTCTCACAGATACGCAGTATTTT. Its protein product is CASSPPLTDTQYF.